The T cell receptor beta chain described here comes from a study of T cell clones after liver transplantation. Trimming took 4 bases from V and 6 from J, leaving 16 bases between them. This CDR3 has 15 residues. Germline CDR1 and CDR2: SNHLY and FYNNEI. Measured with immunoSEQ multiplex PCR; TCRdb has only the in-frame clones, and not every one. The sample yields around 43,000 clones, roughly 86% seen once. The sample in question was CD4+ T cells from blood, obtained 24 months after liver transplant. The receptor comes from a human patient who received a liver transplant. Some T cells may be the graft donor's. The chain links TRBV2 to TRBJ1-5; the D gene is possibly TRBD1 (5 bases). The CDR3 DNA is TGTGCCAGCAGTGCGGGCCAGACAGAAGGTCAGCCCCAGCATTTT. Its translation: CASSAGQTEGQPQHF.